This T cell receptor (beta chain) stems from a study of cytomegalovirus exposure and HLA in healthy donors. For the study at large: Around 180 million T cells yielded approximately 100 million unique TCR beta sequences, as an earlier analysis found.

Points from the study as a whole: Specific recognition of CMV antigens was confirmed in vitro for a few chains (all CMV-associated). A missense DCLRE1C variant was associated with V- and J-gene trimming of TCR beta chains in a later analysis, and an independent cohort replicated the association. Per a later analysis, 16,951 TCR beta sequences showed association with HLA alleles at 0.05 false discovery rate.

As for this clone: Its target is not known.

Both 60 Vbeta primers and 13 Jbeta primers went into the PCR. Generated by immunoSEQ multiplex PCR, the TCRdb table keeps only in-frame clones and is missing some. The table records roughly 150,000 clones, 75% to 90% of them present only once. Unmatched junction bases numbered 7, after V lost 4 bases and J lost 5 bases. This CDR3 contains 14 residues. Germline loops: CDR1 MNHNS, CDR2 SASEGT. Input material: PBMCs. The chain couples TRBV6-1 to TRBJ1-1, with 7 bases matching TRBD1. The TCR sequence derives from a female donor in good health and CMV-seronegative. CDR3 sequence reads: CASSVQGGETEAFF. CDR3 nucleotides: TGTGCCAGCAGTGTTCAGGGGGGTGAAACTGAAGCTTTCTTT.